Sequencing of this T cell receptor beta chain was carried out in a study of cytomegalovirus exposure and HLA in healthy donors. Notes on this clone: The antigen is undetermined.

Whole-study results and caveats: Other equally common chains were less clonally expanded than HLA-associated TCR beta chains, a later analysis showed.

The study ran its PCR with 60 Vbeta and 13 Jbeta primers. The data were produced by immunoSEQ multiplex PCR, yet TCRdb's version contains in-frame clones alone and is incomplete. The table has fewer than 150,000 clones, 60% to 85% seen once. The receptor's source is a man aged 35-49 years in good health and CMV-seropositive. Sample: PBMCs.

The CDR3 loop reads CASSYSIGEPGELFF. DNA for the CDR3: TGTGCCAGCAGTTACTCGATTGGGGAGCCCGGGGAGCTGTTTTTT. The chain carries TRBV6-5 and TRBJ2-2; perhaps TRBD2 as D (5 bases). CDR1 MNHEY and CDR2 SVGAGI come from the germline V gene. Trimming took off 0 bases at V and 6 bases at J, with 11 bases between the two ends. This CDR3 has 15 residues.